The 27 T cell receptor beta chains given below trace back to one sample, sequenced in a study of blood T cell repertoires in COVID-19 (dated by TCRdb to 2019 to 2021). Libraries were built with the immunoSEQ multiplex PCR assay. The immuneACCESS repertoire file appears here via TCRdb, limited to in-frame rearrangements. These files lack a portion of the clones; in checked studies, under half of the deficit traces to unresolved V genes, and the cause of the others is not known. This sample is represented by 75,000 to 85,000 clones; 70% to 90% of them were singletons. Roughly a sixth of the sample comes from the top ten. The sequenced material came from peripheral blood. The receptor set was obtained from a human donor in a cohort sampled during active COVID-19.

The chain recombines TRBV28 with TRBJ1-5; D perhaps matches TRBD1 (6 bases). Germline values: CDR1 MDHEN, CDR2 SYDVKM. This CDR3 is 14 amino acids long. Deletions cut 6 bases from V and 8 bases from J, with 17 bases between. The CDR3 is CASRTHGGLEPQHF. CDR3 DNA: TGTGCCAGCAGAACCCATGGGGGCCTGGAGCCCCAGCATTTT.

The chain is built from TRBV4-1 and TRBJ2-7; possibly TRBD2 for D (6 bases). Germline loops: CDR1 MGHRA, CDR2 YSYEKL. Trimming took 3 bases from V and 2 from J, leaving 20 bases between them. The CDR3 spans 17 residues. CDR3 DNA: TGCGCCAGCAGCCAGGGTGCTTCCGGGCGGGGCACCTACGAGCAGTACTTC. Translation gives CASSQGASGRGTYEQYF.

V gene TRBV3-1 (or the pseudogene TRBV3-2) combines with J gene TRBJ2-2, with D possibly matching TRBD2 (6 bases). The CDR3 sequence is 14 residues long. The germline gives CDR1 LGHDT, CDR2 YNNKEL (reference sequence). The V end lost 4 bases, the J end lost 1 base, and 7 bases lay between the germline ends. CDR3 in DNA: TGTGCCAGCAGCCTCGGGAGGAACACCGGGGAGCTGTTTTTT. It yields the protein CASSLGRNTGELFF.

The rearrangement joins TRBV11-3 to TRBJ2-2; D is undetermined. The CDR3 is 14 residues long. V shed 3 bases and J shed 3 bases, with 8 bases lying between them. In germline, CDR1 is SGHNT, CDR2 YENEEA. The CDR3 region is CASSFSTDTGELFF. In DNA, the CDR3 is TGTGCCAGCAGCTTCTCAACAGACACCGGGGAGCTGTTTTTT.

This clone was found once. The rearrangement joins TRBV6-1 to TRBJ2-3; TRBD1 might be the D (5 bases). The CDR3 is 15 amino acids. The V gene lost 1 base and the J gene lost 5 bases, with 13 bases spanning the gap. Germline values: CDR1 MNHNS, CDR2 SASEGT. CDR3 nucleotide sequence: TGTGCCAGCAGTGAAGAGGGCAGGGTGGTAGATACGCAGTATTTT. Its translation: CASSEEGRVVDTQYF.

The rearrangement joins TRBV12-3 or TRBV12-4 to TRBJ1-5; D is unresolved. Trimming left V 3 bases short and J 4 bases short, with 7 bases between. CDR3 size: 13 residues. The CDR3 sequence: CASSFPGNQPQHF. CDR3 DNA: TGTGCCAGCAGTTTTCCAGGAAATCAGCCCCAGCATTTT.

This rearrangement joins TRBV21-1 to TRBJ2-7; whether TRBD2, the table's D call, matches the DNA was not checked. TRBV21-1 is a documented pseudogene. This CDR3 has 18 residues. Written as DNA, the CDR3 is TGTGCCAGCAGCAAAGCGGGGACTAGCGGGGGACCTTCCTACGAGCAGTACTTC. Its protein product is CASSKAGTSGGPSYEQYF.

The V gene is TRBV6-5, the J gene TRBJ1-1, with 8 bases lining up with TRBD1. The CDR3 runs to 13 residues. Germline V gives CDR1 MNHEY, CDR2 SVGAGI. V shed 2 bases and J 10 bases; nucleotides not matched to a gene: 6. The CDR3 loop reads CASSYVRGQGAFF. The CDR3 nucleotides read TGTGCCAGCAGTTACGTCAGGGGGCAGGGAGCTTTCTTT.

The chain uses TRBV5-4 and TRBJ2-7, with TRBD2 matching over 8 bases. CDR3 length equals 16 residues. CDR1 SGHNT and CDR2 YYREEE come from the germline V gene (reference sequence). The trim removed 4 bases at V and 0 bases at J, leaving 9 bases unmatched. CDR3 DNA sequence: TGTGCCAGCAGCCCCTCTGCGGGAGGCCTCTCCTACGAGCAGTACTTC. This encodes CASSPSAGGLSYEQYF.

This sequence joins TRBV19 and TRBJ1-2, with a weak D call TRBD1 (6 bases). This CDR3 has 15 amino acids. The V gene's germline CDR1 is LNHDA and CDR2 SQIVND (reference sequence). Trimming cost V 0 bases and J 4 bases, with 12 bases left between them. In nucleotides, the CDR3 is TGTGCCAGTAGTATAGATCTGGAGACAGGCTATGGCTACACCTTC. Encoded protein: CASSIDLETGYGYTF.

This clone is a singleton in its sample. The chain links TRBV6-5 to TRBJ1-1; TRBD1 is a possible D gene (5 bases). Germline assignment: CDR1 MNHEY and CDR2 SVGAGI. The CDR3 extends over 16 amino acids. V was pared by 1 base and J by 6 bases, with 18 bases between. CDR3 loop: CASSYFLGGGRSEAFF. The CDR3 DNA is TGTGCCAGCAGTTACTTCCTCGGCGGGGGACGGTCTGAAGCTTTCTTT.

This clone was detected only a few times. CDR3 sequence: CASSQGPKETQYF. CDR3 DNA sequence: TGCGCCAGCAGCCAAGGGCCCAAAGAGACCCAGTACTTC. The rearrangement joins TRBV4-3 to TRBJ2-5; D gene unclear. The CDR3 runs to 13 residues. V shed 1 base and J shed 3 bases, with 6 bases lying between them. The V gene's germline CDR1 is LGHNA and CDR2 YSLEER.

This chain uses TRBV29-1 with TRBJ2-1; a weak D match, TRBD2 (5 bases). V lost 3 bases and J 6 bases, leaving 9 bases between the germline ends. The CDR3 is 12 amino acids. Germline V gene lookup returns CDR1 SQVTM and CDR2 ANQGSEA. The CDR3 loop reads CSVDGVANEQFF. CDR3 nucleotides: TGCAGCGTTGACGGGGTCGCCAATGAGCAGTTCTTC.

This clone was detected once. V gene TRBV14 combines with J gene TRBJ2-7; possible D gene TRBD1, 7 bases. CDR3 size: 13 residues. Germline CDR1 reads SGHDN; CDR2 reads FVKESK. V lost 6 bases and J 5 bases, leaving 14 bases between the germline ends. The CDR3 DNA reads TGTGCCAGCAGTGTGGCAGGGGGGAACGAGCAGTACTTC. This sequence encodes CASSVAGGNEQYF. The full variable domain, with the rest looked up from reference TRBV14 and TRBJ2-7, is EAGVTQFPSHSVIEKGQTVTLRCDPISGHDNLYWYRRVMGKEIKFLLHFVKESKQDESGMPNNRFLAERTGGTYSTLKVQPAELEDSGVYFCASSVAGGNEQYFGPGTRLTVT.

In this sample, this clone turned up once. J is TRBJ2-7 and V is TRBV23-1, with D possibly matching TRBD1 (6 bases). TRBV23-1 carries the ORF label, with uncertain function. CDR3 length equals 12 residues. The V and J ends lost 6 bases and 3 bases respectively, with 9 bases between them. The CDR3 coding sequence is TGCGCCAGCAGAAACAGGGTCTACGAGCAGTACTTC. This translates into CASRNRVYEQYF.

CDR3 nucleotides: TGTGCCAGCAGTAACGCAGATACGGGATCGGGCGGCTACACCTTC. Protein product: CASSNADTGSGGYTF. J is TRBJ1-2 and V is TRBV2; D not resolved. The length of the CDR3 is 15 residues. Trimming removed 5 bases from V and 8 bases from J, with 21 bases in between. Germline lookup yields CDR1 SNHLY and CDR2 FYNNEI.

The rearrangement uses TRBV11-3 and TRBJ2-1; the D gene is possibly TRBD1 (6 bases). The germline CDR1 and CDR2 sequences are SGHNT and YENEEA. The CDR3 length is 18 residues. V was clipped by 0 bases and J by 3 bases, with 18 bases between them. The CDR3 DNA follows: TGTGCCAGCAGCTTAGATTCTGGCGGGTCAGGGGTCTACAATGAGCAGTTCTTC. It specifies CASSLDSGGSGVYNEQFF.

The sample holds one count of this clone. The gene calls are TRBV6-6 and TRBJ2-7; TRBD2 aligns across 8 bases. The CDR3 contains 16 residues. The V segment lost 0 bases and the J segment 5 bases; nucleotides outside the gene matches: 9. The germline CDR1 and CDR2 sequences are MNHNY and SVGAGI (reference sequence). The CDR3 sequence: CASSYSTRREVHEQYF. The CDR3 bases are TGTGCCAGCAGTTACTCGACCCGGCGGGAGGTACACGAGCAGTACTTC.

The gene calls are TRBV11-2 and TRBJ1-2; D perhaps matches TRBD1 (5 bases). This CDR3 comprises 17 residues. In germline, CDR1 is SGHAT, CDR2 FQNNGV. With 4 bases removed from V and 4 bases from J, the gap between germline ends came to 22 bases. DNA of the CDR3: TGTGCCAGCAGCTCCCCGAGAGTCCGGGGGAGTGCCTATGGCTACACCTTC. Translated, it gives CASSSPRVRGSAYGYTF.

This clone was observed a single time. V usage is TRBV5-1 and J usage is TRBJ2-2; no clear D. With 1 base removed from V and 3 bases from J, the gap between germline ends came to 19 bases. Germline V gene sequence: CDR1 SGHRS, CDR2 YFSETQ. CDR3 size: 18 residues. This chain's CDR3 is CASSLLPQRPADTGELFF. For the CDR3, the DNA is TGCGCCAGCAGCTTGCTACCCCAGCGCCCGGCGGACACCGGGGAGCTGTTTTTT.

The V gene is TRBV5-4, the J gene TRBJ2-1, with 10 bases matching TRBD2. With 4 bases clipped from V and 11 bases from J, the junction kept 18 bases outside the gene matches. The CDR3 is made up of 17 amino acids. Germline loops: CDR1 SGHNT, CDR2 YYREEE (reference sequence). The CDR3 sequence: CASSLGQFTSGTLQQFF. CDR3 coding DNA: TGTGCCAGCAGCCTGGGACAGTTCACTAGCGGGACCCTTCAGCAGTTCTTC. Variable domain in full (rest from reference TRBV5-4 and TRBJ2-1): ETGVTQSPTHLIKTRGQQVTLRCSSQSGHNTVSWYQQALGQGPQFIFQYYREEENGRGNFPPRFSGLQFPNYSSELNVNALELDDSALYLCASSLGQFTSGTLQQFFGPGTRLTVL.

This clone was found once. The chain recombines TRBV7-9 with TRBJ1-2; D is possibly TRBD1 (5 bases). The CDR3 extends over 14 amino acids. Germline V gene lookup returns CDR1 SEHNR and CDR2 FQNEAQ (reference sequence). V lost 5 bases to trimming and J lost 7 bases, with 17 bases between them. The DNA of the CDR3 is TGTGCCAGCAGCGCCGGTACCGACAGTTCTGGCTACACCTTC. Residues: CASSAGTDSSGYTF. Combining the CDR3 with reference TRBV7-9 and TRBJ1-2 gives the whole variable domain DTGVSQNPRHKITKRGQNVTFRCDPISEHNRLYWYRQTLGQGPEFLTYFQNEAQLEKSRLLSDRFSAERPKGSFSTLEIQRTEQGDSAMYLCASSAGTDSSGYTFGSGTRLTVV.

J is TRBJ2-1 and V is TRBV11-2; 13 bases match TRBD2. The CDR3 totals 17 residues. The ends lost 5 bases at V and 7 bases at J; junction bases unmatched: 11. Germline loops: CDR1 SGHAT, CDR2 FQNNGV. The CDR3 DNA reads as TGTGCCAGCAGCACTTGGCGGACTAGCGGGAGATCTAATGAGCAGTTCTTC. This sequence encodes CASSTWRTSGRSNEQFF.

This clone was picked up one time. The CDR3 region has the DNA TGTGCCAGTAGTAAGGGCCGGGACAGGGGGCGAGAGACCCAGTACTTC. Translated, it gives CASSKGRDRGRETQYF. The chain links TRBV19 to TRBJ2-5; 12 bases map to TRBD1. Losses at the gene ends were 4 bases for V and 4 bases for J; bases not matched to a gene: 7. The CDR3 has 16 residues. Germline values: CDR1 LNHDA, CDR2 SQIVND (reference sequence).

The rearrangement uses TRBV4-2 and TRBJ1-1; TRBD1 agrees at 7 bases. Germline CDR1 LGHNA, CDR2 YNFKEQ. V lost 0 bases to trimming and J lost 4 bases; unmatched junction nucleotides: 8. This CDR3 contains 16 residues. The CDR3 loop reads CASSQEERGQSTEAFF. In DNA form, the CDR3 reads TGTGCCAGCAGCCAAGAAGAGAGGGGGCAAAGCACTGAAGCTTTCTTT.

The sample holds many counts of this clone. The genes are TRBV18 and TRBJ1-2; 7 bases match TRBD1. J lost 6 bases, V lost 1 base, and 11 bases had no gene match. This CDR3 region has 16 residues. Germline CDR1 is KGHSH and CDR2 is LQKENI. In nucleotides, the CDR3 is TGTGCCAGCTCACCACTGAAGGGGGCAAGTAGAAATGGCTACACCTTC. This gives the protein CASSPLKGASRNGYTF.

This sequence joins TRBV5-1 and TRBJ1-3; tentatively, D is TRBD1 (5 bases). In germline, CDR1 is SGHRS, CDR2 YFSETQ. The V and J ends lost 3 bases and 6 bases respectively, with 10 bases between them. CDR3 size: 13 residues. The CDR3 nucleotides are TGCGCCAGCAGCTCGCCGACAGTAAACACCATATATTTT. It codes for CASSSPTVNTIYF.